A single T cell receptor beta chain is shown here with its context. What it binds is unknown. Authors' processing steps: Filtering differed, since immunoSEQ gave only junction sequences and no quality scores. The table came from immunoSEQ multiplex PCR; TCRdb's copy has only in-frame clones and leaves some out. The DNA was the basis for D and trimming; V, J and clone size are from that table. Among nearly 2 million clones listed, approximately 94% were seen once. Naivety among CD8 cells was defined by CD45RO negativity and positive CCR7 selection, thereby excluding terminally differentiated effector memory CD45RA+ cells. This specimen comes from a study of shared clonotypes between healthy human individuals. The study's findings and limits: What naive subsets generally showed was a larger estimated richness than memory subsets showed. Generation of non-shared clonotypes was less probable than generation of clonotypes shared by all four donors.

The clonotype originates from a young man in good health. The sequenced sample consisted of naive CD8+ T cells sorted from blood.

In DNA form, the CDR3 reads TGCGCCAGCAGCTTGGGAAAGACCCCGGGCGGCTACACCTTC. This gives the protein CASSLGKTPGGYTF. This chain uses TRBV5-1 with TRBJ1-2; D call uncertain. The CDR3 is 14 residues long. The germline gives CDR1 SGHRS, CDR2 YFSETQ. Trimming left V 0 bases short and J 8 bases short, with 14 bases between.